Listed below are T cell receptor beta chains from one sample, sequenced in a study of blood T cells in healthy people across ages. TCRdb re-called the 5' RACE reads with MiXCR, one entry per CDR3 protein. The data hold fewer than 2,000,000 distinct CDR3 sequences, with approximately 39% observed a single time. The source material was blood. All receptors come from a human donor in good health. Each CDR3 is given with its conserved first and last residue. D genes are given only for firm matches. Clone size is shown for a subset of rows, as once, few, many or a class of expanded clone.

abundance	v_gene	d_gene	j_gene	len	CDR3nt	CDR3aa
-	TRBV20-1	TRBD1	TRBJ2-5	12	TGCAGTGCTTCCCGACAGGGGGGGAAGCAGTACTTC	CSASRQGGKQYF
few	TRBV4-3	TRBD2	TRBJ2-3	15	TGCGCCAGCAGCCAAGGTAGCGGGGCTACAGATACGCAGTATTTT	CASSQGSGATDTQYF
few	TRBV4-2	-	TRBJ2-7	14	TGTGCCAGCTCCGACAGCCATAGCTCCTACGAGCAGTACTTC	CASSDSHSSYEQYF
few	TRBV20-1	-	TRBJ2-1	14	TGCAGTGCTAGTGATTTTCCTGGGGACAATGAGCAGTTCTTC	CSASDFPGDNEQFF
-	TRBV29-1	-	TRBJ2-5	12	TGCAGCGTTGTAGTCGGAGGAGAGACCCAGTACTTC	CSVVVGGETQYF
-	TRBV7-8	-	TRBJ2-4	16	TGTGCCAGCAGCTCGGGACCTGAGATAGCCAAAAACATTCAGTACTTC	CASSSGPEIAKNIQYF
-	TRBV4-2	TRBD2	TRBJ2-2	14	TGTGCCAGCAGCCAAGAAGCGGGGGCCGGGGAGCTGTTTTTT	CASSQEAGAGELFF
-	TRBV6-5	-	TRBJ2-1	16	TGTGCTAGCAGTTACTCGGGGGTCTCCCTATACAATGGGCAGTTCTTC	CASSYSGVSLYNGQFF
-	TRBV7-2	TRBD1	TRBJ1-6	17	TGTGCCAGCAGCTCTCATCCTCCGGGACAGGGGGATTCACCCCTCCACTTT	CASSSHPPGQGDSPLHF
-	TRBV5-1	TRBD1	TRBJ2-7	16	TGCGCCAGCAGCTTGTCGACAGGGGGATTCTCCTACGAGCAGTACTTC	CASSLSTGGFSYEQYF
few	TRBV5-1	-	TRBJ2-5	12	TGCGCCAGCAGCTTGGAGTCAGGCTCCCGGTACTTC	CASSLESGSRYF
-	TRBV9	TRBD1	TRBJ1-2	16	TGTGCCGGCAGCCACGTGGGACAGGGAACCCCCTATGGCTACACCTTC	CAGSHVGQGTPYGYTF
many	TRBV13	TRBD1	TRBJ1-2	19	TGTGCCAGCAGCTTAGAAGGCCCACGGCAGGGGGTCGCTAACTATGGCTACACCTTC	CASSLEGPRQGVANYGYTF
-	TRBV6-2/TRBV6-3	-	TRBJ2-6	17	TGTGCCAGCAGTTACTCATCTAGGCTCTCTGGGACCAACGTCCTGACTTTC	CASSYSSRLSGTNVLTF
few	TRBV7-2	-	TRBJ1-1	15	TGTGCCAGCAGCCCAGTCGTAAGGTTGAACACTGAAGCTTTCTTT	CASSPVVRLNTEAFF
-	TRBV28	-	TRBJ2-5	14	TGTGCCAGCAACCCTTTGGGGATGATAGAGACCCAGTACTTC	CASNPLGMIETQYF
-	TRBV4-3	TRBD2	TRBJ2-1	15	TGCGCCAGCAGCCGATCCTTCGGGGGGGCCGATGAGCAGTTCTTC	CASSRSFGGADEQFF
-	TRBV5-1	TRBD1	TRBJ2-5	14	TGCGCCAGCAGCTGGGGGACAGTAGGAGAGACCCAGTACTTC	CASSWGTVGETQYF
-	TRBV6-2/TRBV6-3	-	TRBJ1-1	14	TGTGCCAGCAGTTATTGGGGACCGAACACTGGAGCTTTCTTT	CASSYWGPNTGAFF
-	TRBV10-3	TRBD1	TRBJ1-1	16	TGTGCCATCAGTGAGTCGGGACAGGGGTGGAACACTGAAGCTTTCTTT	CAISESGQGWNTEAFF
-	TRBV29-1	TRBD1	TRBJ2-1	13	TGCAGCTCCCGACAGGGGATTTACAATGAGCAGTTCTTC	CSSRQGIYNEQFF
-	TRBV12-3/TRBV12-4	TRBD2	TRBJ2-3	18	TGTGCCAGCAGTAAACCCTCGGCTAGCGGGGCTAGCACAGATGCGCAGTATTTT	CASSKPSASGASTDAQYF
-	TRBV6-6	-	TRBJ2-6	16	TGTGCCAGCAGTTACTGGACTGCTATCGGGGCCAACGTCCTGACTTTC	CASSYWTAIGANVLTF
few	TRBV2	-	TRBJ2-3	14	TGTGCCAGCCAGTACCTCCCCTCCACAGATACGCAGTATTTT	CASQYLPSTDTQYF
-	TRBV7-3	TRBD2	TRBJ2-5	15	TGTGCCAGCAGCTTAACAGCCAGCGGGGGAGAGACCCAGTACTTC	CASSLTASGGETQYF
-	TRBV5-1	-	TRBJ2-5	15	TGCGCCAGCAGCTTGGCCCAAGGCCTCCAAGAGACCCAGTACTTC	CASSLAQGLQETQYF
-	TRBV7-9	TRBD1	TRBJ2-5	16	TGTGCCAGCAGCCCCGACAGGGGGAAGGTTGGAGAGACCCAGTACTTC	CASSPDRGKVGETQYF
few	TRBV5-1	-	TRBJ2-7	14	TGCGCCAGCAGCGCGGACTCATTTGACTACGAGCAGTACTTC	CASSADSFDYEQYF
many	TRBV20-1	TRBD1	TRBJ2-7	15	TGCAGTGCTAGAGATGACAGGGATTACTCCTACGAGCAGTACTTC	CSARDDRDYSYEQYF
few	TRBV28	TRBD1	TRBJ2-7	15	TGTGCCAGCACCCAGGGAAACAGGGGATCCTACGAGCAGTACTTC	CASTQGNRGSYEQYF
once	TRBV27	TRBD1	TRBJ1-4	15	TGTGCCAGCAGTAGCGACAGGGTAGGCAATGAAAAACTGTTTTTT	CASSSDRVGNEKLFF
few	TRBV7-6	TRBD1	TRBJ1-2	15	TGTGCCAGCAGCTTAAATGGACAGGGGGCGAATGGCTACACCTTC	CASSLNGQGANGYTF
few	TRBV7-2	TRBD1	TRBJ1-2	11	TGTGCCAGCGGGACAGACTATGGCTACACCTTC	CASGTDYGYTF
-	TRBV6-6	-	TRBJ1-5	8	TGTGCCAGCAGGCCCCAGCATTTT	CASRPQHF
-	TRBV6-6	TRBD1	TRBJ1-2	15	TGTGCCAGCAGTTATACGGGACAGGGCCTTTTTGGCGACACCTTC	CASSYTGQGLFGDTF
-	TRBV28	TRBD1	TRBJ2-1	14	TGTGCCAGCAGTGAAGCCCCGGGACAGGGAAAACAGTTCTTC	CASSEAPGQGKQFF
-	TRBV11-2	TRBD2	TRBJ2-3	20	TGTGCCAGCAGCTTAAGGAGCGGGGGGGCGTCAACTTCCCACACAGATACGCAGTATTTT	CASSLRSGGASTSHTDTQYF
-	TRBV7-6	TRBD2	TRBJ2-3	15	TGTGCCAGCAGCCCCCGGACTAGCGTCACAGATACGCAGTATTTT	CASSPRTSVTDTQYF
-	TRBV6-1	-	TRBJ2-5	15	TGTGCCAGCAGTGAATTGGGAACAGTTGGCGGGACCCAGTACTTC	CASSELGTVGGTQYF
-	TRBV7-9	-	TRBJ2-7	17	TGTGCCAGCAGCCTCGAGGGCAGGGAGACCATCTCCTACGAGCAGTACTTC	CASSLEGRETISYEQYF
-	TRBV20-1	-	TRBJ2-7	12	TGCAGTGCTAGGACTGACTCCAGGGAGCAGTACTTC	CSARTDSREQYF
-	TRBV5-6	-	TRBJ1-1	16	TGTGCCAGCAGCCATGGGGAATGGCAAGGAGGCACTGAAGCTTTCTTT	CASSHGEWQGGTEAFF
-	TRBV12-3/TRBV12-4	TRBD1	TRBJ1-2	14	TGTGCCAGCAGGTTGACAGGGCTTCTCTATGGCTACACCTTC	CASRLTGLLYGYTF
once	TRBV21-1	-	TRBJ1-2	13	TGTGCCAGCCCCGATTACCAGGGTTGTGGCTACACCTTC	CASPDYQGCGYTF
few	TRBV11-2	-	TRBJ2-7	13	TGTGCCAGCAGCTTAGTGGTAGAAAACGAGCAGTACTTC	CASSLVVENEQYF
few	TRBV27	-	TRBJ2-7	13	TGTGCCAGCAGCCCATCGGCCCTCTACGAGCAGTACTTC	CASSPSALYEQYF
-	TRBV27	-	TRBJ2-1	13	TGTGCCAGCAGTACCTATGGGGACCCGGAGCAGTTCTTC	CASSTYGDPEQFF
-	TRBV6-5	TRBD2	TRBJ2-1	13	TGTGCCAGCAGTTCCCTAACTAGCGGGGATAGGTTCTTC	CASSSLTSGDRFF
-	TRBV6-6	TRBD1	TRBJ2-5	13	TGTGCCAGCAGTCCCAGGGACAGGGGGCTTCTGTACTTC	CASSPRDRGLLYF
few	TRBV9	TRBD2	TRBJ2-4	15	TGTGCCAGCAGCGCCACTAGCGGGGTCACGGACATTCAGTACTTC	CASSATSGVTDIQYF
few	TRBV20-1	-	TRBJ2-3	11	TGCAGTGCTCCGAGGAGGGATACGCAGTATTTT	CSAPRRDTQYF
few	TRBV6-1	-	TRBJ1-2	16	TGTGCCAGCAGTGAAGCGCCCCGCAGCCGGGACTATGGCTACACCTTC	CASSEAPRSRDYGYTF
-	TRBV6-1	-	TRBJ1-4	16	TGTGCCAGCAGTGAAGCGTGGGTCACATCTAATGAAAAACTGTTTTTT	CASSEAWVTSNEKLFF